Each of the 10 T cell receptor beta chains below was sequenced from the same sample in a study of spatial heterogeneity in lung cancer (dated by TCRdb to between 2018 and 2021). The time point label on this specimen signifies: sample taken at primary tumor resection. For TCR sequencing, whole RNA was extracted from tumor and nontumor lung tissue, or from cryopreserved PBMC samples, and no cell sorting was done. Library construction relied on 5' RACE. The sequencer was a NextSeq 500. Clones were called with MiXCR by TCRdb after fastp trimmed the public reads at Q25, and only in-frame beta chains were retained. Merged by CDR3 protein, the rows form single entries marked with the most common genes and DNA. The sample table contains about 44,000 distinct CDR3 sequences; only one count was recorded for 12% to 15% of them. The ten largest account for 55% to 65% of the sample. The sequenced sample was PBMCs, obtained at surgery. Source of these receptors: a male donor with early-stage non-small cell lung cancer.

The DNA of the CDR3 is TGTGCCAGCACCCAATGGACTAGCGGGAGCGTGGAGTTCTTC. It codes for CASTQWTSGSVEFF. V and J are TRBV6-6 and TRBJ2-1; 13 bases align to TRBD2. The CDR3 is made up of 14 amino acids. V lost 7 bases and J lost 14; bases outside the gene matches: 11. Germline V lookup: CDR1 MNHNY, CDR2 SVGAGI (reference sequence).

The chain uses TRBV20-1 and TRBJ1-4, with D possibly being TRBD1 (5 bases). CDR1 is DFQATT and CDR2 is SNEGSKA in the germline V gene (reference sequence). There are 14 residues in the CDR3. V was trimmed by 3 bases and J by 0 bases, leaving 8 bases between them. As DNA, the CDR3 is TGCAGTGCTAGTGGGGGGGCAACTAATGAAAAACTGTTTTTT. The encoded protein is CSASGGATNEKLFF.

Worth noting for this clonotype: This may come from a read error, since a much larger clone is one base off. V is TRBV5-1 and J is TRBJ2-5, with a possible D match to TRBD1 (7 bases). Trimming removed 9 bases at V and 2 bases at J, with 14 bases between. There are 13 residues in the CDR3. From germline, CDR1 is SGHRS and CDR2 YFSETQ. This chain's CDR3 is CANRGGEQETQYF. DNA of the CDR3: TGCGCCAACAGGGGCGGGGAGCAAGAGACCCAGTACTTC.

In this sample, this clonotype turned up a few times. The CDR3 DNA is TGTGCTAGTGGTTTGAGGGCAGGCGACAATGAGCAGTTCTTC. Translation gives CASGLRAGDNEQFF. This chain uses TRBV12-5 with TRBJ2-1; D is undetermined. This CDR3 is 14 amino acids long. Germline V gene sequence: CDR1 LGHNT, CDR2 FRNRAP. V lost 2 bases to trimming and J lost 5 bases, with 10 bases between them.

This chain connects TRBV7-2 to TRBJ1-3; D perhaps matches TRBD1 (6 bases). Germline V lookup: CDR1 SGHTA, CDR2 FQGNSA. The CDR3 covers 15 residues. Trimming removed 4 bases from V and 2 bases from J, with 12 bases in between. DNA for the CDR3: TGTGCCAGCAGCTACAACGACAGGACTGGAAACACCATATATTTT. This codes for CASSYNDRTGNTIYF.

The chain has TRBV7-8 and TRBJ1-2; D is unclear. Trimming shortened V by 7 bases and J by 4 bases, and 13 bases separated the two germline ends. The CDR3 runs to 13 residues. From germline, CDR1 is SGHVS and CDR2 FQNEAQ. The CDR3, as DNA: TGTGCCAGCACCCTCAACATCGGCTATGGCTACACCTTC. Translated, it gives CASTLNIGYGYTF. The full variable domain, rest sourced from reference TRBV7-8 and TRBJ1-2, is GAGVSQSPRYKVAKRGQDVALRCDPISGHVSLFWYQQALGQGPEFLTYFQNEAQLDKSGLPSDRFFAERPEGSVSTLKIQRTQQEDSAVYLCASTLNIGYGYTFGSGTRLTVV.

This chain uses TRBV5-6 with TRBJ1-6; no clear D gene. The CDR3 sequence is 14 residues long. Germline CDR1 is SGHDT and CDR2 is YYEEEE. Trimming removed 1 base from V and 10 bases from J, with 12 bases in between. The CDR3 nucleotides are TGTGCCAGCAGCTTGCCGGGTCTGTGGTCACCCCTCCACTTT. Amino acid sequence: CASSLPGLWSPLHF.

The chain has TRBV6-5 and TRBJ1-6; weak D call: TRBD1 (5 bases). V was shortened by 3 bases and J by 10 bases, with 10 bases between the two germline ends. Germline loops: CDR1 MNHEY, CDR2 SVGAGI. This CDR3 region has 13 residues. The DNA of the CDR3 is TGTGCCAGCAGTTATACAGGCCGCTCACCCCTCCACTTT. It translates to CASSYTGRSPLHF.

This clonotype was seen at least ten times. This chain connects TRBV14 to TRBJ1-5, with no clear D. From germline, CDR1 is SGHDN and CDR2 FVKESK. V was cut by 5 bases and J by 3 bases, with 8 bases left in between. The CDR3 spans 13 residues. CDR3 in amino acids: CASSESTNQPQHF. The CDR3 DNA is TGTGCCAGCAGCGAAAGTACCAATCAGCCCCAGCATTTT.

The chain joins TRBV7-2 to TRBJ2-7, with no clear D. This CDR3 contains 13 residues. Trimming removed 3 bases at V and 6 bases at J, with 12 bases between. From germline, CDR1 is SGHTA and CDR2 FQGNSA. CDR3 region: CASSLSAVLEQYF. For the CDR3, the DNA is TGTGCCAGCAGCTTGTCCGCGGTCCTCGAGCAGTACTTC.